The clone carrying this TCR beta chain appeared many times. Its antigen is unknown. This CDR3 contains 14 residues. CDR1 is MNHEY, CDR2 SVGEGT, per germline. Trimming removed 8 bases at V and 2 bases at J, with 13 bases between. Individual cDNA molecules received unique molecular identifiers. Via MiXCR, TCRdb re-called the 5' RACE reads, giving one row per CDR3 protein. The repertoire holds 40,000 to 45,000 distinct CDR3 sequences, with roughly 5% as singletons. This sample is part of a study of early T cells in non-severe SARS-CoV-2 infection. Whole-study results and caveats: Private and CD4 specificities were missed by VDJdb matching, skewed to anti-spike CD8.

Sequencing was done on a sample of whole blood. The chain couples TRBV6-2 or TRBV6-3 to TRBJ1-5, with a tentative D call TRBD1 (6 bases). The receptor's source is an adult who was a healthcare worker with PCR-confirmed SARS-CoV-2 infection or an uninfected control (not recorded which). Here the CDR3 reads CASATGPGNQPQHF. CDR3 in DNA: TGTGCCAGCGCTACAGGGCCGGGCAATCAGCCCCAGCATTTT.